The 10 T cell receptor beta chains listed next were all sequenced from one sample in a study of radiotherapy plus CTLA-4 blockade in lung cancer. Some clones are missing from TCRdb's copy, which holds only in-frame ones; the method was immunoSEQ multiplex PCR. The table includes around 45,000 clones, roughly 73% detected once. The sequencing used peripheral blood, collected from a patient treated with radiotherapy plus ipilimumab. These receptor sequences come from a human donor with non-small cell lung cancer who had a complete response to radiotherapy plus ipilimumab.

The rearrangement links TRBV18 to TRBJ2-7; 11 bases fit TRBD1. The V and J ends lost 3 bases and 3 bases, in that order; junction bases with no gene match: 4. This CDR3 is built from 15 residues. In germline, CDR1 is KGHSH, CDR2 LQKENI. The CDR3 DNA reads TGTGCCAGCTCACCTACGGGACAGGGGGGCTACGAGCAGTACTTC. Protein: CASSPTGQGGYEQYF.

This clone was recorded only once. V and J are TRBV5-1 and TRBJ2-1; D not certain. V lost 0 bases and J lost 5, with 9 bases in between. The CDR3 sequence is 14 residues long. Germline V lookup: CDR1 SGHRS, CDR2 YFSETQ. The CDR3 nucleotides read TGCGCCAGCAGCTTGGTAGCCCCCGACAATGAGCAGTTCTTC. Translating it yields CASSLVAPDNEQFF. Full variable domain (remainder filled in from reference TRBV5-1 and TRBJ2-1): KAGVTQTPRYLIKTRGQQVTLSCSPISGHRSVSWYQQTPGQGLQFLFEYFSETQRNKGNFPGRFSGRQFSNSRSEMNVSTLELGDSALYLCASSLVAPDNEQFFGPGTRLTVL.

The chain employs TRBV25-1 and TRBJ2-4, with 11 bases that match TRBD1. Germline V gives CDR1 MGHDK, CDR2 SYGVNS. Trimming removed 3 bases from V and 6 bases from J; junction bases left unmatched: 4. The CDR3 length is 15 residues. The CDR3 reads CASSEPGTGGNIQYF. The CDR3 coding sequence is TGTGCCAGCAGTGAGCCGGGGACAGGGGGAAACATTCAGTACTTC.

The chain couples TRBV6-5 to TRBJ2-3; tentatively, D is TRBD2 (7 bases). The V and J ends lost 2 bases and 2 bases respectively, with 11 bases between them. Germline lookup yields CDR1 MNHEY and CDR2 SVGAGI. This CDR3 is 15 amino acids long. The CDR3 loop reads CASSYRGGATDTQYF. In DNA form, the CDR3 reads TGTGCCAGCAGTTACAGGGGGGGGGCCACAGATACGCAGTATTTT.

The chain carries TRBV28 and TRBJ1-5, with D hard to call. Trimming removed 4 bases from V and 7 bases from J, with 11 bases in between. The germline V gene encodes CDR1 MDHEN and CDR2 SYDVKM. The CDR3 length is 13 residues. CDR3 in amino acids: CASSYTGGQPQHF. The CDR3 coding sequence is TGTGCCAGCAGTTACACGGGTGGACAGCCCCAGCATTTT.

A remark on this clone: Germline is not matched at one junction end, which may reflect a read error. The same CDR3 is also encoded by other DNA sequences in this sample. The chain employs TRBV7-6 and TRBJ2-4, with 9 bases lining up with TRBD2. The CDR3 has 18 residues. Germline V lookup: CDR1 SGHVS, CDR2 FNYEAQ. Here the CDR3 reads CASSLDVASGTAKNIQYF. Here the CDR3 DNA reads TGCGCCAGCAGCTTAGATGTGGCTAGCGGGACGGCCAAAAACATTCAGTACTTC. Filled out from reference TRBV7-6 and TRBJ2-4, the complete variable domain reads GAGVSQSPRYKVTKRGQDVALRCDPISGHVSLYWYRQALGQGPEFLTYFNYEAQQDKSGLPNDRFSAERPEGSISTLTIQRTEQRDSAMYRCASSLDVASGTAKNIQYFGAGTRLSVL.

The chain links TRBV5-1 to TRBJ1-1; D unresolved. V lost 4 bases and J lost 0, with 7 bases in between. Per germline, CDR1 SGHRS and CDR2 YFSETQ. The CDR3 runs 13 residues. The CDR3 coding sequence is TGCGCCAGCAGCGAGGGAATGAACACTGAAGCTTTCTTT. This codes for CASSEGMNTEAFF.

The CDR3 loop reads CAWRGGKTQYF. The CDR3 DNA sequence: TGTGCCTGGAGAGGAGGAAAGACCCAGTACTTC. The chain is built from TRBV30 and TRBJ2-5; D possibly corresponds to TRBD2 (5 bases). Per germline, CDR1 GTSNPN and CDR2 SVGIG (reference sequence). CDR3 length equals 11 residues. V gave up 3 bases and J gave up 6 bases, with 8 bases separating them. Filled out from reference TRBV30 and TRBJ2-5, the complete variable domain reads SQTIHQWPATLVQPVGSPLSLECTVEGTSNPNLYWYRQAAGRGLQLLFYSVGIGQISSEVPQNLSASRPQDRQFILSSKKLLLSDSGFYLCAWRGGKTQYFGPGTRLLVL.

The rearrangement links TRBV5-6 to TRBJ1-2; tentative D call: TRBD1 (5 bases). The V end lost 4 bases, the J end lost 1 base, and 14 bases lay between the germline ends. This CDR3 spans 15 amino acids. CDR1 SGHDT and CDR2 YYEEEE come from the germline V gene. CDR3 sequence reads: CASSPSGFGNYGYTF. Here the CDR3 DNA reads TGTGCCAGCAGCCCCTCAGGGTTTGGTAACTATGGCTACACCTTC.

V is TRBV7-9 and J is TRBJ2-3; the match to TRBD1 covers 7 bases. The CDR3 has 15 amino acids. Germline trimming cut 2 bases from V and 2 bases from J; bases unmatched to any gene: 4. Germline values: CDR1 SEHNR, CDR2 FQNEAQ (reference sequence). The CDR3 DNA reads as TGTGCCAGCAGCTTAAGACAGGGTGACACAGATACGCAGTATTTT. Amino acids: CASSLRQGDTDTQYF.